Listed below are T cell receptor beta chains from one sample, sequenced in a study of early T cells in non-severe SARS-CoV-2 infection. Using its own MiXCR run on the 5' RACE reads, TCRdb lists one record per CDR3 protein. In the table there are 70,000 to 95,000 distinct CDR3 sequences, 14% to 15% of which are singletons. Sequenced material: whole blood. The receptors originated from an adult who was a healthcare worker with PCR-confirmed SARS-CoV-2 infection or an uninfected control (not recorded which). CDR3s include the opening cysteine and the closing phenylalanine or tryptophan. D genes are given only for firm matches. Some rows mark clone size as missing; the rest say once, few, many or name a class of expanded clone.

j_call	clone_size	v_call	d_call	cdr3_aa	cdr3_nt
TRBJ1-1	few	TRBV5-1	NA	CASSTEDRRRTEAFF	TGCGCCAGCAGCACAGAAGACAGGCGACGGACTGAAGCTTTCTTT
TRBJ2-5	NA	TRBV5-1	TRBD1	CASSLQGSGETQYF	TGCGCCAGCAGCTTACAGGGGTCGGGGGAGACCCAGTACTTC
TRBJ1-4	NA	TRBV20-1	NA	CSAKGVANEKLFF	TGCAGTGCTAAGGGGGTAGCTAATGAAAAACTGTTTTTT
TRBJ2-2	few	TRBV30	TRBD1	CAWSVGGHGELFF	TGTGCCTGGAGTGTAGGGGGCCACGGGGAGCTGTTTTTT
TRBJ2-5	NA	TRBV5-1	NA	CASSSTRDGQGTQYF	TGCGCCAGCAGCTCTACCCGAGATGGCCAAGGGACCCAGTACTTC
TRBJ1-5	many	TRBV28	NA	CASTPGGPSNQPQHF	TGTGCCAGCACCCCGGGGGGGCCTAGCAATCAGCCCCAGCATTTT
TRBJ1-1	few	TRBV15	NA	CATSRKVWDTEAFF	TGTGCCACCAGCAGGAAGGTTTGGGACACTGAAGCTTTCTTT
TRBJ2-1	many	TRBV6-1	TRBD1	CASSTADRRRQGEGNEQFF	TGTGCCAGCAGTACTGCAGATCGTCGAAGACAGGGTGAGGGCAATGAGCAGTTCTTC
TRBJ1-5	NA	TRBV7-2	NA	CASSSGEANQPQHF	TGTGCCAGCAGCTCGGGCGAAGCCAATCAGCCCCAGCATTTT
TRBJ2-1	NA	TRBV5-1	TRBD2	CASSQGNGGAVNEQFF	TGCGCCAGCAGCCAAGGAAACGGGGGGGCTGTAAATGAGCAGTTCTTC
TRBJ2-6	many	TRBV19	NA	CASSIGTRAGANVLTF	TGTGCCAGTAGTATAGGAACGAGGGCTGGGGCCAACGTCCTGACTTTC
TRBJ1-6	NA	TRBV3-1	TRBD1	CASRRQGENSPLHF	TGTGCCAGCAGGCGACAGGGCGAGAATTCACCCCTCCACTTT
TRBJ1-3	few	TRBV9	TRBD1	CASSVQGAAGNTIYF	TGTGCCAGCAGCGTGCAGGGGGCAGCTGGAAACACCATATATTTT
TRBJ2-1	many	TRBV12-5	NA	CASGLPGLGDNEQFF	TGTGCTAGTGGTCTCCCGGGCCTTGGGGACAATGAGCAGTTCTTC
TRBJ2-1	NA	TRBV5-1	TRBD2	CASSRTSGVNNEQFF	TGCGCCAGCAGCCGGACTAGCGGGGTTAACAATGAGCAGTTCTTC
TRBJ2-6	few	TRBV11-3	NA	CASSLDRAVHSGANVLTF	TGTGCCAGCAGCTTAGATCGGGCAGTACACTCTGGGGCCAACGTCCTGACTTTC
TRBJ2-5	many	TRBV29-1	NA	CSASTLQETQYF	TGCAGTGCCTCCACGCTCCAAGAGACCCAGTACTTC
TRBJ1-6	NA	TRBV12-3/TRBV12-4	NA	CASKQTAYHSPLHF	TGTGCCAGCAAACAGACAGCGTATCATTCACCCCTCCACTTT
TRBJ1-6	NA	TRBV9	NA	CASSVGRRANSPLHF	TGTGCCAGCAGCGTAGGGCGGAGGGCAAATTCACCCCTCCACTTT
TRBJ2-2	NA	TRBV18	NA	CASSFGQLTTGELFF	TGTGCCAGCTCGTTTGGACAGCTTACCACCGGGGAGCTGTTTTTT
TRBJ1-5	NA	TRBV5-1	NA	CASSMTVNQPQHF	TGCGCCAGCAGTATGACAGTAAATCAGCCCCAGCATTTT
TRBJ1-1	NA	TRBV5-1	NA	CASSLNRVGYTEAFF	TGCGCCAGCAGCTTGAACAGGGTAGGATACACTGAAGCTTTCTTT
TRBJ2-5	NA	TRBV4-2	NA	CASSQYAGTETQYF	TGTGCCAGCAGCCAATACGCGGGAACAGAGACCCAGTACTTC
TRBJ2-3	NA	TRBV28	NA	CASSFEAGTDTQYF	TGTGCCAGCAGTTTTGAGGCGGGGACAGATACGCAGTATTTT
TRBJ2-1	NA	TRBV7-7	NA	CASSLAGLVDEQFF	TGTGCCAGCAGCTTAGCGGGACTCGTGGATGAGCAGTTCTTC
TRBJ1-3	few	TRBV30	NA	CAWTVWRNTIYF	TGTGCCTGGACGGTGTGGAGAAACACCATATATTTT
TRBJ1-2	few	TRBV12-5	NA	CASGFLPYSGYGYTF	TGTGCTAGTGGTTTCCTCCCTTACTCAGGCTATGGCTACACCTTC
TRBJ1-2	few	TRBV5-6	TRBD1	CASSLDAGGYGYTF	TGTGCCAGCAGCTTGGATGCAGGGGGCTATGGCTACACCTTC
TRBJ2-2	NA	TRBV28	TRBD1	CASTLRGSFSTGELFF	TGTGCCAGCACCCTCAGGGGGTCTTTCAGCACCGGGGAGCTGTTTTTT
TRBJ1-1	NA	TRBV7-9	NA	CASSYKTATEAFF	TGTGCCAGCAGCTATAAGACAGCCACTGAAGCTTTCTTT
TRBJ1-5	few	TRBV2	TRBD1	CASSVGQGGNQPQHF	TGTGCCAGCAGTGTCGGACAGGGAGGCAATCAGCCCCAGCATTTT
TRBJ2-3	NA	TRBV7-2	TRBD2	CASSPRLAGRTDTQYF	TGTGCCAGCAGCCCCAGACTAGCGGGGCGCACAGATACGCAGTATTTT
TRBJ2-1	NA	TRBV18	NA	CASSLGRGRYNEQFF	TGTGCCAGCTCACTCGGAAGGGGACGGTACAATGAGCAGTTCTTC
TRBJ1-5	few	TRBV18	NA	CASSPQLNQPQHF	TGTGCCAGCTCACCGCAACTTAATCAGCCCCAGCATTTT
TRBJ1-1	NA	TRBV7-3	NA	CASSLSPTGSTEAFF	TGTGCCAGCAGCTTAAGTCCAACAGGGTCCACTGAAGCTTTCTTT
TRBJ2-5	many	TRBV5-4	NA	CASSLDPGQETQYF	TGTGCCAGCAGCTTGGACCCAGGACAAGAGACCCAGTACTTC
TRBJ1-2	once	TRBV6-1	NA	CASRYYGYTF	TGTGCCAGCAGATACTATGGCTACACCTTC
TRBJ2-3	many	TRBV4-2	TRBD2	CASSHLRGGLDTQYF	TGTGCCAGCAGCCACCTCCGGGGGGGCCTGGATACGCAGTATTTT
TRBJ2-4	few	TRBV30	NA	CAWSKEFKAKNIQYF	TGTGCCTGGAGTAAAGAATTCAAAGCCAAAAACATTCAGTACTTC
TRBJ2-2	few	TRBV18	TRBD2	CASSQGLAGNTGELFF	TGTGCCAGCTCGCAAGGACTAGCTGGGAACACCGGGGAGCTGTTTTTT
TRBJ2-3	NA	TRBV20-1	NA	CSARFISGTDFTDTQYF	TGCAGTGCTAGATTCATCTCCGGGACTGATTTCACAGATACGCAGTATTTT
TRBJ1-5	once	TRBV12-3/TRBV12-4	NA	CASSLGVPQHF	TGTGCCAGCAGTTTAGGTGTACCCCAGCATTTT
TRBJ1-2	many	TRBV19	NA	CASSRQEDGYTF	TGTGCCAGTAGTCGACAGGAAGATGGCTACACCTTC
TRBJ1-3	NA	TRBV21-1	NA	CASSKRRGRNTIYF	TGTGCCAGCAGCAAAAGGAGGGGCCGAAACACCATATATTTT
TRBJ2-1	NA	TRBV12-3/TRBV12-4	TRBD2	CASSHGLVTYNEQFF	TGTGCCAGCAGTCATGGACTAGTCACCTACAATGAGCAGTTCTTC
TRBJ2-2	NA	TRBV30	TRBD2	CAWSVKTSGTTGELFF	TGTGCCTGGAGTGTAAAGACTAGCGGAACGACCGGGGAGCTGTTTTTT
TRBJ2-5	NA	TRBV11-3	NA	CASSLEGIPGETQYF	TGTGCCAGCAGCTTAGAAGGGATCCCAGGGGAGACCCAGTACTTC
TRBJ1-2	few	TRBV3-1	NA	CASSQDTPSVYGYTF	TGTGCCAGCAGCCAAGATACCCCCAGTGTCTATGGCTACACCTTC
TRBJ2-2	NA	TRBV2	NA	CASSTSGTGELFF	TGTGCCAGCAGTACCTCAGGGACCGGGGAGCTGTTTTTT
TRBJ2-1	NA	TRBV12-3/TRBV12-4	TRBD2	CASSSGLAGYNEQFF	TGTGCCAGCAGTTCGGGACTAGCGGGTTACAATGAGCAGTTCTTC
TRBJ1-2	few	TRBV4-2	NA	CASSQRQLANYGYTF	TGTGCCAGCAGCCAGAGACAGTTAGCTAACTATGGCTACACCTTC
TRBJ1-1	few	TRBV7-2	TRBD1	CASSPQGAGTEAFF	TGTGCCAGCAGCCCACAGGGGGCCGGCACTGAAGCTTTCTTT
TRBJ2-1	NA	TRBV12-3/TRBV12-4	NA	CASGGGLPGDEQFF	TGTGCCAGTGGTGGAGGGCTACCAGGCGATGAGCAGTTCTTC